One sample yielded the 16 T cell receptor beta chains listed below, sequenced in a study of Graves' ophthalmopathy and Graves' hyperthyroidism. From RNA, the CDR3 regions of TCR beta chains were amplified and sequenced. Second-round multiplex PCR came after a first-round RT-PCR that employed HTBI primers. TCRdb independently ran MiXCR on the multiplex PCR reads; one entry per CDR3 protein. Counted here are some 410,000 distinct CDR3 sequences, roughly 20% occurring once; the ten biggest clones make up under 3.5%. Specimen: peripheral blood. The receptors here all came from a woman younger than 35 with stable Graves' hyperthyroidism.

This clonotype was seen ten or more times. The CDR3 bases are TGTGCCAGCAGTTATGGTATGAACACTGAAGCTTTCTTT. This translates into CASSYGMNTEAFF. V gene TRBV6-2 or TRBV6-3 combines with J gene TRBJ1-1; D remains unclear. Germline V gives CDR1 MNHEY, CDR2 SVGEGT. The CDR3 extends over 13 amino acids. V gave up 3 bases and J gave up 0 bases, with 5 bases separating them.

This clonotype was observed a few times. The CDR3, as DNA: TGCGCCAGCATCAATGACAGGGGGAACGGGGAGCTGTTTTTT. This encodes CASINDRGNGELFF. V usage is TRBV5-1 and J usage is TRBJ2-2, with 9 nucleotides matching TRBD1. The CDR3 runs to 14 residues. Per germline, CDR1 SGHRS and CDR2 YFSETQ. J gave up 7 bases and V 6 bases, and 7 bases lay outside the gene matches.

This clonotype occurred many times. The chain links TRBV20-1 to TRBJ2-4, with no clear D. With 6 bases removed from V and 5 bases from J, the gap between germline ends came to 8 bases. In germline, CDR1 is DFQATT, CDR2 SNEGSKA (reference sequence). The CDR3 length is 11 residues. The CDR3, as DNA: TGCAGTGCCGGCACAGAAAACATTCAGTACTTC. Amino acids: CSAGTENIQYF.

This clonotype was found many times. This chain connects TRBV6-1 to TRBJ1-1; D possibly corresponds to TRBD1 (5 bases). V lost 4 bases to trimming and J lost 0 bases, with 9 bases between them. Germline assignment: CDR1 MNHNS and CDR2 SASEGT. This CDR3 has 14 residues. This CDR3 reads CASSGDSMNTEAFF. CDR3 sequence (DNA): TGTGCCAGCAGTGGGGACTCCATGAACACTGAAGCTTTCTTT.

The rearrangement links TRBV25-1 to TRBJ2-7; 11 bases are shared with TRBD2. The CDR3 runs 20 residues. Germline loops: CDR1 MGHDK, CDR2 SYGVNS. Losses at the gene ends were 7 bases for V and 0 bases for J; bases not matched to a gene: 20. CDR3 region: CASTPTGTSGYKRSSYEQYF. The CDR3 DNA reads as TGTGCCAGCACCCCGACCGGGACTAGCGGTTACAAAAGGAGCTCCTACGAGCAGTACTTC.

The count of this clonotype is one. With a much larger clone just one base away, this may be a read error. V usage is TRBV20-1 and J usage is TRBJ2-5; 11 bases are shared with TRBD1. Germline V gene lookup returns CDR1 DFQATT and CDR2 SNEGSKA (reference sequence). This CDR3 region has 14 residues. Here the CDR3 DNA reads TGCAGTGCTACCCGGGACAGGGGGATGGAGACCGAGTACTTC. Its protein product is CSATRDRGMETEYF.

With respect to this clonotype: Its ends do not fully match the called genes, so a read error is possible. This CDR3 reads CASSLDFGGGELYF. The CDR3, as DNA: TGTGCCAGCAGCTTAGACTTCGGGGGCGGGGAGCTGTACTTC. This chain joins TRBV7-2 and TRBJ2-7; the D gene could be TRBD1 or TRBD2 (6 bases each). This CDR3 is built from 14 residues. Per the germline V gene, CDR1 is SGHTA and CDR2 is FQGNSA.

This clonotype was counted ten times or more. The J gene is TRBJ2-7, the V gene TRBV2, with 10 bases matching TRBD2. The germline CDR1 and CDR2 sequences are SNHLY and FYNNEI. The CDR3 sequence is 16 residues long. The V gene end was trimmed by 2 bases and the J gene end by 2 bases; junction bases not matched to a gene: 6. CDR3 in DNA: TGTGCCAGCAGTGAAATAGGGCTAGCGGGAGCCTACGAGCAGTACTTC. It encodes CASSEIGLAGAYEQYF.

V gene TRBV24-1 combines with J gene TRBJ2-7; TRBD2 matches 10 bases. Germline-derived CDR1 and CDR2 are KGHDR and SFDVKD. The CDR3 has 15 residues. The V gene end was trimmed by 5 bases and the J gene end by 1 base; junction bases not matched to a gene: 4. The CDR3 sequence: CATSARTSGSYEQYF. The CDR3 DNA sequence: TGTGCCACCAGTGCCAGGACTAGCGGATCCTACGAGCAGTACTTC.

Concerning this clonotype itself: A much larger clonotype is one base distant, so this may be a read error. In this CDR3 the conserved last residue, phenylalanine or tryptophan, is missing, so a read error is likely. The rearrangement links TRBV2 to TRBJ2-7, with 8 bases aligning to TRBD2. V was pared by 4 bases and J by 3 bases, with 5 bases of the junction left unmatched. The CDR3 covers 14 residues. Germline CDR1 SNHLY, CDR2 FYNNEI. CDR3 DNA sequence: TGTGCCAGCAGTGTAAGAGCGGGAGACTACGAGCAGTACTAC. The encoded protein is CASSVRAGDYEQYY.

This clonotype was seen ten or more times. The chain is built from TRBV5-1 and TRBJ2-7; TRBD2 matches 9 bases. Germline V gene data show CDR1 as SGHRS and CDR2 as YFSETQ. J was trimmed by 4 bases and V by 4 bases; bases with no gene match: 15. CDR3 length: 17 residues. CDR3 nucleotides: TGCGCCAGCAGCACTACCCCCCGGGCGGGAGGGCCTTACGAGCAGTACTTC. Amino acid sequence: CASSTTPRAGGPYEQYF.

Many counts were recorded for this clonotype. This rearrangement joins TRBV7-2 to TRBJ2-5; D remains ambiguous. V lost 1 base and J lost 1, with 10 bases in between. CDR1 is SGHTA, CDR2 FQGNSA, per germline. There are 15 residues in the CDR3. The CDR3, as DNA: TGTGCCAGCAGCTTAGGCAGCCGGGCCCAAGAGACCCAGTACTTC. Amino acid sequence: CASSLGSRAQETQYF.

This clonotype was observed many times. The chain links TRBV6-2 or TRBV6-3 to TRBJ2-7, with D possibly TRBD1 on 5 matching bases. Germline V gene sequence: CDR1 MNHEY, CDR2 SVGEGT. Trimming took off 8 bases at V and 0 bases at J, with 11 bases between the two ends. This CDR3 region has 13 residues. CDR3 in amino acids: CASRIQGSYEQYF. The CDR3 bases are TGTGCCAGCCGGATCCAGGGCTCCTACGAGCAGTACTTC.

This clonotype has just a few counts. Given a much more abundant clone one base away, this may be a read error. The DNA of the CDR3 is TGTGCCAGCAGCTTAGAAGGGACCGGGGAGCTGTCTTTT. Amino acid sequence: CASSLEGTGELSF. The chain recombines TRBV11-3 with TRBJ2-2; tentatively, D is TRBD1 or TRBD2 (5 bases each). The CDR3 covers 13 residues. Germline-derived CDR1 and CDR2 are SGHNT and YENEEA.

In this sample, this clonotype turned up many times. The J gene is TRBJ1-1, the V gene TRBV2; D gene uncertain. Trimming took off 8 bases at V and 9 bases at J, with 10 bases between the two ends. Germline values: CDR1 SNHLY, CDR2 FYNNEI. This CDR3 spans 10 amino acids. CDR3 loop: CASDGGKAFF. The CDR3 DNA is TGTGCCAGCGATGGAGGGAAAGCTTTCTTT. Full variable domain (outside the CDR3, taken from reference TRBV2 and TRBJ1-1): EPEVTQTPSHQVTQMGQEVILRCVPISNHLYFYWYRQILGQKVEFLVSFYNNEISEKSEIFDDQFSVERPDGSNFTLKIRSTKLEDSAMYFCASDGGKAFFGQGTRLTVV.

This clonotype was counted a few times. This chain links TRBV6-1 with TRBJ2-5; no definite D call. The V end lost 6 bases, the J end lost 2 bases, and 16 bases lay between the germline ends. The CDR3 loop spans 15 amino acids. Germline loops: CDR1 MNHNS, CDR2 SASEGT. DNA for the CDR3: TGTGCCAGCAGCCCCGGGCAGGCCGGACAAGAGACCCAGTACTTC. Translating gives CASSPGQAGQETQYF.